The 7 T cell receptor beta chains below were found in one sample sequenced in a study of T cell changes during pregnancy in multiple sclerosis. Clones were sequenced by immunoSEQ multiplex PCR, and TCRdb holds only the in-frame ones, with some missing. This table holds 90,000 or so clones, about 92% found once. Here the sequenced sample was peripheral blood, taken in the first trimester of pregnancy. The receptors stem from a female donor with multiple sclerosis, enrolled in a pregnancy study.

The DNA for the CDR3 is TGTGCCAGCAGCTTAGGGGGCGGACGGGTTCGGACAGATACGCAGTATTTT. This codes for CASSLGGGRVRTDTQYF. This sequence joins TRBV7-6 and TRBJ2-3, with D perhaps TRBD1 (5 bases). CDR1 and CDR2 (germline): SGHVS, FNYEAQ. The V end was cut by 1 base, the J end by 3 bases, with 17 bases between. This CDR3 is 17 amino acids long.

V usage is TRBV15 and J usage is TRBJ1-5, with a possible D match to TRBD1 (6 bases). The CDR3 has 16 amino acids. Trimming took off 2 bases at V and 2 bases at J, with 13 bases between the two ends. Looked up from germline, CDR1 is LNHNV and CDR2 is YYDKDF (reference sequence). The CDR3 protein is CATSRTGLVGNQPQHF. The CDR3 DNA follows: TGTGCCACCAGCAGAACAGGGTTGGTAGGCAATCAGCCCCAGCATTTT.

The chain employs TRBV10-3 and TRBJ2-1; possible D gene TRBD2, 6 bases. The CDR3 runs 16 residues. The V end lost 10 bases, the J end lost 0 bases, and 19 bases lay between the germline ends. The germline gives CDR1 ENHRY, CDR2 SYGVKD. CDR3 bases: TGTGCCACCAACCTTCAACTAGCAGGCTCCTACAATGAGCAGTTCTTC. Residues: CATNLQLAGSYNEQFF.

The V call is TRBV27, the J call TRBJ2-3; 9 nucleotides agree with TRBD2. V trimming: 2 bases; J trimming: 3 bases; junction bases outside the gene matches: 0. The CDR3 spans 14 residues. Germline V CDR1 and CDR2: MNHEY, SMNVEV (reference sequence). CDR3 nucleotides: TGTGCCAGCAGTTTAGCGGGAGGGACAGATACGCAGTATTTT. As protein: CASSLAGGTDTQYF.

The V gene is TRBV7-2, the J gene TRBJ2-7; 14 bases are shared with TRBD2. V was pared by 2 bases and J by 11 bases, with 5 bases of the junction left unmatched. Germline CDR1 is SGHTA and CDR2 is FQGNSA. This CDR3 has 14 amino acids. CDR3 DNA: TGTGCCAGCAGCTTAAGGGGACTAGCGGGAGTGGAGTACTTC. This sequence encodes CASSLRGLAGVEYF.

This sequence joins TRBV30 and TRBJ2-3; TRBD2 is a possible D gene (6 bases). This CDR3 contains 10 residues. The V gene lost 5 bases and the J gene lost 11 bases, with 11 bases spanning the gap. Germline-derived CDR1 and CDR2 are GTSNPN and SVGIG (reference sequence). CDR3 protein: CAWGRDLQYF. In nucleotides, the CDR3 is TGTGCCTGGGGCCGGGACTTGCAGTATTTT.

This rearrangement joins TRBV6-6 to TRBJ1-1; D possibly corresponds to TRBD1 (5 bases). Trimming left V 2 bases short and J 4 bases short, with 11 bases between. This CDR3 is 14 amino acids long. Germline CDR1 reads MNHNY; CDR2 reads SVGAGI (reference sequence). The CDR3 spells CASSYQGLATEAFF. The CDR3 DNA reads as TGTGCCAGCAGTTACCAGGGACTTGCCACTGAAGCTTTCTTT.